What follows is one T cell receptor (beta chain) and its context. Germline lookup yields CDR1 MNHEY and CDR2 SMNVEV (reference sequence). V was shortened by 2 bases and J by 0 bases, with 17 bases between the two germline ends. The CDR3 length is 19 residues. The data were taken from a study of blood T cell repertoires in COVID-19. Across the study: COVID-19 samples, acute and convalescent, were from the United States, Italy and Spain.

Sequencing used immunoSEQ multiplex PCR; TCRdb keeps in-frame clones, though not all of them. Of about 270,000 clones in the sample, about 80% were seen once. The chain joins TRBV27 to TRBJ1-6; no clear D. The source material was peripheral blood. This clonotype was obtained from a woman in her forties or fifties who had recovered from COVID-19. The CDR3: CASSLKGHGGSSYNSPLHF. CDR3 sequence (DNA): TGTGCCAGCAGTTTAAAGGGCCATGGAGGGAGCTCCTATAATTCACCCCTCCACTTT.